A single sample gave rise to the 28 T cell receptor beta chains below, sequenced in a study of regulatory and conventional T cells in RAG deficiency. Blood CD4+ CD25-low CD127-high conventional T cells supplied the genomic DNA template. Sequenced by immunoSEQ multiplex PCR; TCRdb stores in-frame clones only, minus some. Of tens of thousands of clones listed, over 80% are singletons. This sample also belongs to another study, concerning regulatory T cells. From that paper: The primer mix had 52 TRBV and 13 TRBJ primers.

The sequencing input was CD4+ effector T cells sorted from blood. The receptors originated from a human donor in good health.

This chain connects TRBV9 to TRBJ2-2, with 8 bases that match TRBD1. V was clipped by 0 bases and J by 4 bases; unmatched bases: 5. CDR1 is SGDLS and CDR2 is YYNGEE in the germline V gene. This CDR3 region has 16 residues. DNA of the CDR3: TGTGCCAGCAGCGTAGATCCAGGGGGCATCACCGGGGAGCTGTTTTTT. It yields the protein CASSVDPGGITGELFF.

The genes are TRBV30 and TRBJ1-5; D gene unclear. The CDR3 is made up of 11 amino acids. Germline CDR1 reads GTSNPN; CDR2 reads SVGIG (reference sequence). Trimming removed 8 bases from V and 7 bases from J, with 12 bases in between. The CDR3 bases are TGTGCCGTAATCTCGGGACAGCCCCAGCATTTT. Translation: CAVISGQPQHF.

This clone was detected only a few times. V and J are TRBV21-1 and TRBJ1-2. TRBV21-1 is noted as a pseudogene. This CDR3 comprises 16 residues. The chain's CDR3 is CASSLRPGTAHCGYTF. CDR3 coding DNA: TGTGCCAGCAGCTTACGTCCCGGGACCGCTCACTGTGGCTACACCTTC.

The chain has TRBV6-1 and TRBJ2-4, with 13 bases fitting TRBD2. The CDR3 is made up of 19 amino acids. J was trimmed by 0 bases and V by 5 bases; bases with no gene match: 10. Germline V lookup: CDR1 MNHNS, CDR2 SASEGT. The CDR3 DNA follows: TGTGCCAGCAGTCAAGAGTCACTAGCGGGAGGGCCAGCCAAAAACATTCAGTACTTC. This gives the protein CASSQESLAGGPAKNIQYF.

This clone was recorded once. The J gene is TRBJ2-7, the V gene TRBV27, with a tentative D call TRBD2 (6 bases). Between the trimmed V and J ends, which lost 6 bases and 2 bases, there was a span of 23 bases. There are 17 residues in the CDR3. CDR1 and CDR2 (germline): MNHEY, SMNVEV (reference sequence). This CDR3 is CASRTLAGASAPYEQYF. DNA of the CDR3: TGTGCCAGCAGAACCCTCGCCGGGGCTAGCGCGCCCTACGAGCAGTACTTC.

The rearrangement links TRBV7-2 to TRBJ2-7; 10 nucleotides line up with TRBD2. Looked up from germline, CDR1 is SGHTA and CDR2 is FQGNSA. The CDR3 totals 14 residues. Trimming cost V 6 bases and J 9 bases; bases outside gene matches: 11. The CDR3 DNA follows: TGTGCCAGCAGGCCCACTAGCGGGATTCGAGGGCAGTACTTC. It codes for CASRPTSGIRGQYF.

This chain uses TRBV6-5 with TRBJ1-2; perhaps TRBD1 as D (6 bases). CDR3 length equals 15 residues. V was pared by 9 bases and J by 2 bases, with 19 bases between. CDR1 MNHEY and CDR2 SVGAGI come from the germline V gene. The CDR3 DNA follows: TGTGCCAGTAGCCTCCCGGGACAAGGAAACTATGGCTACACCTTC. Encoded protein: CASSLPGQGNYGYTF.

The chain links TRBV11-3 to TRBJ2-2; D is perhaps TRBD2 (6 bases). Per germline, CDR1 SGHNT and CDR2 YENEEA. This CDR3 spans 17 amino acids. Trimming shortened V by 5 bases and J by 5 bases, and 21 bases separated the two germline ends. The CDR3 reads CASSPALLSGATGELFF. CDR3 nucleotides: TGTGCCAGCAGCCCAGCCCTTTTATCGGGAGCGACCGGGGAGCTGTTTTTT.

This sequence joins TRBV7-8 and TRBJ2-7; TRBD2 agrees at 11 bases. J lost 4 bases, V lost 6 bases, and 14 bases had no gene match. Per the germline V gene, CDR1 is SGHVS and CDR2 is FQNEAQ. The CDR3 covers 17 residues. The CDR3 is CASRRTSGPSTSYEQYF. The CDR3 nucleotides read TGTGCCAGCAGGCGGACTAGCGGGCCATCTACTTCGTACGAGCAGTACTTC.

V and J are TRBV9 and TRBJ1-1; 9 bases map to TRBD1. Germline V gives CDR1 SGDLS, CDR2 YYNGEE. V trimming: 2 bases; J trimming: 0 bases; junction bases outside the gene matches: 2. CDR3 size: 15 residues. The CDR3 DNA is TGTGCCAGCAGCGTGGGGACAGGGTTGAACACTGAAGCTTTCTTT. Its protein is CASSVGTGLNTEAFF.

This clone was seen a few times. The chain employs TRBV19 and TRBJ1-1, with 8 bases that match TRBD1. The V gene end was trimmed by 4 bases and the J gene end by 10 bases; junction bases not matched to a gene: 14. In germline, CDR1 is LNHDA, CDR2 SQIVND (reference sequence). This CDR3 comprises 15 residues. CDR3 loop: CASSTPPGTGRGAFF. CDR3 DNA sequence: TGTGCCAGTAGTACGCCCCCCGGGACAGGCCGAGGAGCTTTCTTT.

The gene calls are TRBV18 and TRBJ1-5; TRBD1 is a possible D gene (6 bases). The CDR3 has 16 amino acids. The V gene lost 6 bases and the J gene lost 5 bases, with 20 bases spanning the gap. Germline values: CDR1 KGHSH, CDR2 LQKENI. CDR3 in DNA: TGTGCCAGCTCCCCTCAGAAGGGGGGATTGGATCAGCCCCAGCATTTT. Translated, it gives CASSPQKGGLDQPQHF.

The rearrangement joins TRBV7-2 to TRBJ1-1; tentatively, D is TRBD1 (6 bases). V was shortened by 8 bases and J by 3 bases, with 19 bases between the two germline ends. Germline CDR1 and CDR2: SGHTA and FQGNSA. This CDR3 spans 15 amino acids. This CDR3 reads CASGLAQGLDTEAFF. CDR3 coding DNA: TGTGCCAGCGGCCTAGCACAGGGATTGGACACTGAAGCTTTCTTT.

This sequence joins TRBV7-9 and TRBJ2-7; TRBD1 matches at 8 bases. CDR1 and CDR2 (germline): SEHNR, FQNEAQ (reference sequence). The CDR3 spans 15 residues. V shed 8 bases and J 4 bases; nucleotides not matched to a gene: 13. In DNA form, the CDR3 reads TGTGCCAGCCAACCAGCAGCGGACAGGGCTTACGAGCAGTACTTC. As protein: CASQPAADRAYEQYF. The whole variable domain, filled in from reference TRBV7-9 and TRBJ2-7, reads DTGVSQNPRHKITKRGQNVTFRCDPISEHNRLYWYRQTLGQGPEFLTYFQNEAQLEKSRLLSDRFSAERPKGSFSTLEIQRTEQGDSAMYLCASQPAADRAYEQYFGPGTRLTVT.

The V call is TRBV5-1, the J call TRBJ1-3; tentative D call: TRBD1 (6 bases). From germline, CDR1 is SGHRS and CDR2 YFSETQ. CDR3 size: 16 residues. The V end lost 3 bases, the J end lost 0 bases, and 13 bases lay between the germline ends. The CDR3 protein is CASSSQGTFSGNTIYF. CDR3 sequence (DNA): TGCGCCAGCAGCTCTCAGGGGACTTTCTCTGGAAACACCATATATTTT.

This clone appeared a single time. This chain uses TRBV11-3 with TRBJ2-7; TRBD2 aligns across 11 bases. From germline, CDR1 is SGHNT and CDR2 YENEEA. The CDR3 spans 17 residues. V lost 4 bases, J lost 2 bases, and 10 bases stayed unmatched. CDR3 sequence: CASSYAGTSGSPYEQYF. Written as DNA, the CDR3 is TGTGCCAGCAGCTACGCCGGGACTAGCGGTTCGCCCTACGAGCAGTACTTC.

The chain recombines TRBV5-5 with TRBJ1-2, with D possibly TRBD1 on 5 matching bases. V shed 1 base and J shed 4 bases, with 11 bases lying between them. This CDR3 is 14 amino acids long. Germline lookup yields CDR1 SGHKS and CDR2 YYEKEE (reference sequence). DNA of the CDR3: TGTGCCAGCAGCTTGTCAGGGAATAGCTATGGCTACACCTTC. Encoded protein: CASSLSGNSYGYTF.

The chain employs TRBV18 and TRBJ2-7, with D possibly being TRBD2 (6 bases). V was trimmed by 2 bases and J by 1 base, leaving 9 bases between them. CDR3 length: 14 residues. In germline, CDR1 is KGHSH, CDR2 LQKENI. In DNA, the CDR3 is TGTGCCAGCTCACCAAGTGGGGGGTCCTACGAGCAGTACTTC. Protein sequence: CASSPSGGSYEQYF. Based on the CDR3 plus reference TRBV18 and TRBJ2-7, the full variable domain is NAGVMQNPRHLVRRRGQEARLRCSPMKGHSHVYWYRQLPEEGLKFMVYLQKENIIDESGMPKERFSAEFPKEGPSILRIQQVVRGDSAAYFCASSPSGGSYEQYFGPGTRLTVT.

The CDR3 loop reads CASSEGLNYGYTF. Here the CDR3 DNA reads TGTGCCAGCAGTGAGGGGCTTAACTATGGCTACACCTTC. The J gene is TRBJ1-2, the V gene TRBV6-5; possibly TRBD1 for D (5 bases). From germline, CDR1 is MNHEY and CDR2 SVGAGI. V shed 5 bases and J shed 1 base, with 8 bases lying between them. The CDR3 loop spans 13 amino acids.

This clone came up once. V gene TRBV6-1 combines with J gene TRBJ2-1; D unresolved. Germline V lookup: CDR1 MNHNS, CDR2 SASEGT. V gave up 7 bases and J gave up 7 bases, with 11 bases separating them. The CDR3 runs 12 residues. The CDR3 spells CASTTVGNEQFF. CDR3 sequence (DNA): TGTGCCAGCACGACGGTAGGGAATGAGCAGTTCTTC.

The chain carries TRBV19 and TRBJ1-2; 9 bases are a match to TRBD1. CDR1 and CDR2 from the germline V gene are LNHDA and SQIVND (reference sequence). The J segment lost 4 bases and the V segment lost 8 bases, leaving 11 bases of the junction unmatched. The CDR3 extends over 15 amino acids. The CDR3: CASRQGQGAFYGYTF. The CDR3 coding sequence is TGTGCCAGTCGACAGGGACAGGGTGCTTTCTATGGCTACACCTTC.

This clone was detected only once. As DNA, the CDR3 is TGTGCCAGCAGCTTCCTCAGCGGGGAACTTTACAATGAGCAGTTCTTC. Translation: CASSFLSGELYNEQFF. V usage is TRBV5-6 and J usage is TRBJ2-1; 7 bases fit TRBD2. J was trimmed by 4 bases and V by 2 bases; bases with no gene match: 9. The CDR3 consists of 16 residues. CDR1 is SGHDT, CDR2 YYEEEE, per germline.

The chain uses TRBV28 and TRBJ1-1, with 9 bases that match TRBD1. Germline CDR1 is MDHEN and CDR2 is SYDVKM. The CDR3 runs to 16 residues. V trimming: 6 bases; J trimming: 0 bases; junction bases outside the gene matches: 8. Here the CDR3 reads CASSSRQGVMNTEAFF. In DNA, the CDR3 is TGTGCCAGCAGCTCGAGACAGGGGGTGATGAACACTGAAGCTTTCTTT.

V and J are TRBV10-1 and TRBJ2-3, with 14 bases matching TRBD2. Per germline, CDR1 WNHNN and CDR2 SYGVQD (reference sequence). The trim removed 5 bases at V and 7 bases at J, leaving 5 bases unmatched. The CDR3 is 15 amino acids. The CDR3 sequence: CASSSGTSGRNTQYF. The CDR3 bases are TGCGCCAGCAGTTCTGGGACTAGCGGGAGAAATACGCAGTATTTT.

The chain has TRBV6-1 and TRBJ2-7; D perhaps matches TRBD2 (6 bases). Per germline, CDR1 MNHNS and CDR2 SASEGT. The CDR3 totals 12 residues. Trimming took off 7 bases at V and 6 bases at J, with 13 bases between the two ends. Written as DNA, the CDR3 is TGTGCCAGCATGGGACTGGAGGGCGAGCAGTACTTC. This encodes CASMGLEGEQYF.

Worth noting for this clone: Distinct nucleotide sequences in the sample also encode this CDR3. This chain connects TRBV11-2 to TRBJ2-5; D is possibly TRBD1 (6 bases). Trimming pared 5 bases from V and 6 bases from J, leaving 16 bases between. Germline lookup yields CDR1 SGHAT and CDR2 FQNNGV. The CDR3 extends over 14 amino acids. In DNA, the CDR3 is TGTGCCAGCAGCCCTCTAACAGGGTGGCAGACCCAGTACTTC. Its translation: CASSPLTGWQTQYF.

CDR3 loop: CASKQGRHSPLHF. The CDR3 nucleotides read TGTGCCAGCAAACAGGGTCGTCATTCACCCCTCCACTTT. V is TRBV6-6 and J is TRBJ1-6, with D perhaps matching TRBD1 (6 bases). Trimming pared 7 bases from V and 8 bases from J, leaving 12 bases between. Germline V gives CDR1 MNHNY, CDR2 SVGAGI (reference sequence). The CDR3 is 13 residues long.

This clone appeared a few times. The chain joins TRBV7-9 to TRBJ1-3; 7 bases are a match to TRBD1. Germline CDR1 reads SEHNR; CDR2 reads FQNEAQ (reference sequence). The CDR3 extends over 16 amino acids. With V trimmed by 5 bases and J by 1 base, 8 bases remained unmatched. The CDR3 spells CASSERGTASGNTIYF. The CDR3 region has the DNA TGTGCCAGCAGCGAGAGAGGGACAGCTTCTGGAAACACCATATATTTT.